The present T cell receptor (beta chain) was sequenced within a study of blood T cell repertoires in COVID-19. The table came from immunoSEQ multiplex PCR; TCRdb's copy has only in-frame clones and leaves some out. The repertoire holds around 170,000 clones, with around 84% as singletons. The receptor's source is a man aged 30 to 39 with active or convalescent COVID-19. Sequenced input: peripheral blood.

The CDR3 bases are TGTGCCAGCAGCCCACCAGGACGCGGGGGGGGAACCCAGTACTTC. Protein: CASSPPGRGGGTQYF. This chain links TRBV11-3 with TRBJ2-5; TRBD2 matches at 9 bases. CDR1 and CDR2 from the germline V gene are SGHNT and YENEEA. The CDR3 runs to 15 residues. V dropped 5 bases and J dropped 8; count of bases not matched to a gene: 12.